This TCR beta chain was observed in a study of shared clonotypes between healthy human individuals. The CDR3 is made up of 15 amino acids. Germline CDR1 MNHNY, CDR2 SVGAGI (reference sequence). V lost 2 bases and J lost 1, with 12 bases in between. Whole-study findings and limits: Lower generation probabilities were found for non-shared clonotypes than for those shared by all four donors.

This table comes from immunoSEQ multiplex PCR, and its TCRdb copy is limited to in-frame clones, with some not included. The data contain about 590,000 clones, 95% of them seen just once; the ten biggest clones take up 0.09% to 0.13%. For this clone: The antigen is not known.

CD45RO-negative cells were positively selected for CCR7, leaving out terminally differentiated effector memory CD45RA+ cells. The donor cohort consisted entirely of Caucasian adults residing in Nashville, Tennessee. The TCR was taken from a woman aged 30 to 39 in good health. The sequenced sample consisted of naive CD8+ T cells sorted from blood. The chain carries TRBV6-6 and TRBJ2-7; D unclear. CDR3 sequence reads: CASSYKGIPSYEQYF. CDR3 coding DNA: TGTGCCAGCAGTTACAAAGGGATCCCGTCCTACGAGCAGTACTTC.